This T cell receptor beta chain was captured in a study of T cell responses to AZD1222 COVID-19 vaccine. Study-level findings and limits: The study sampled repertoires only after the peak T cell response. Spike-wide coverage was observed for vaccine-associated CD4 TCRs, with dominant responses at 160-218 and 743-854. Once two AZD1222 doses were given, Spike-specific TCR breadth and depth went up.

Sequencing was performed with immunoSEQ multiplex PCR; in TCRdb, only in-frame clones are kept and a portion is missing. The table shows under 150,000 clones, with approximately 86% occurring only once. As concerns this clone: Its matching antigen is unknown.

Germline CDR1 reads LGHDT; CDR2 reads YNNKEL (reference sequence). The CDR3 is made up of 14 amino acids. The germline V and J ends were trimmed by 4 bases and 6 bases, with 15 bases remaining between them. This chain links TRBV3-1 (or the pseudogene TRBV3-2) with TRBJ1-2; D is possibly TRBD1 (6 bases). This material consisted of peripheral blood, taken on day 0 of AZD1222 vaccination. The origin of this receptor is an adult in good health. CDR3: CASSLGRGANGYTF. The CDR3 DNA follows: TGTGCCAGCAGCCTCGGCCGGGGGGCGAATGGCTACACCTTC.